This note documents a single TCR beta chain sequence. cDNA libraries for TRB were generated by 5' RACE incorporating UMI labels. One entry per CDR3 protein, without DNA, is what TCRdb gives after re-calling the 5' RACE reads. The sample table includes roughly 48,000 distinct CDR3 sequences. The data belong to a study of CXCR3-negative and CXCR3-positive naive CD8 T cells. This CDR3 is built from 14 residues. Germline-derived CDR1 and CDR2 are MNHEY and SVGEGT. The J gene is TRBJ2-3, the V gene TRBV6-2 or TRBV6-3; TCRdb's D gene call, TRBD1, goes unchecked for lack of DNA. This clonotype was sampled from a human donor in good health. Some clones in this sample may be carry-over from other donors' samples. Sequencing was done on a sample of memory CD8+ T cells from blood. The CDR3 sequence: CASSYEAAADTQYF.